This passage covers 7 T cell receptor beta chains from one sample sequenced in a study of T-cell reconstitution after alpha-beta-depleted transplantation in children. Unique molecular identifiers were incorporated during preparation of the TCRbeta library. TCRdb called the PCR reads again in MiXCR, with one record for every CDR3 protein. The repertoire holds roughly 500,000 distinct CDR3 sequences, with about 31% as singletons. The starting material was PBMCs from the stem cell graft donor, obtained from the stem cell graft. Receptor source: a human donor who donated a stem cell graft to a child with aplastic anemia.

CDR3 loop: CASSQETGRREKLFF. The CDR3 DNA sequence: TGTGCCAGCAGCCAAGAAACGGGACGTCGGGAAAAACTGTTTTTT. This chain connects TRBV3-1 to TRBJ1-4; a possible D gene is TRBD1 (5 bases). The germline V gene encodes CDR1 LGHDT and CDR2 YNNKEL (reference sequence). With 0 bases removed from V and 8 bases from J, the gap between germline ends came to 13 bases. The CDR3 length is 15 residues.

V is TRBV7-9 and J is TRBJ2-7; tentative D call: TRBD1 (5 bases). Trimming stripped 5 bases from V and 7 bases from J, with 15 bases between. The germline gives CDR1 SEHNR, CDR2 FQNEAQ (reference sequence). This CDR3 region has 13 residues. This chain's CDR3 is CASSPGIPREQYF. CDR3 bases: TGTGCCAGCAGCCCAGGGATTCCTAGGGAGCAGTACTTC.

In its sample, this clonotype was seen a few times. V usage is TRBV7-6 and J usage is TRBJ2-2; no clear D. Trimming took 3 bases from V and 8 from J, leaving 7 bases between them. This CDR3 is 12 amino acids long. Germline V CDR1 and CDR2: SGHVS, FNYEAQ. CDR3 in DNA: TGTGCCAGCAGCTTCACCGGGGGGGAGCTGTTTTTT. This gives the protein CASSFTGGELFF.

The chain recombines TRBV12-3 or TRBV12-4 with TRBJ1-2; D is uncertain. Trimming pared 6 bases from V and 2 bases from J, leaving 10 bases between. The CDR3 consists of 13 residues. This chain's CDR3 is CASSHRENYGYTF. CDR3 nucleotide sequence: TGTGCCAGCAGCCACAGAGAAAACTATGGCTACACCTTC.

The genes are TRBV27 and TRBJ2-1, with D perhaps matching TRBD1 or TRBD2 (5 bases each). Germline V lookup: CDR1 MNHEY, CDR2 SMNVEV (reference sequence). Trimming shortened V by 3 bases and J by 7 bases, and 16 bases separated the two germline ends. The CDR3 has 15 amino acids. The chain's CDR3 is CASSFGRDPRNEQFF. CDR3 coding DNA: TGTGCCAGCAGTTTCGGACGGGACCCCCGGAATGAGCAGTTCTTC.

The CDR3 nucleotides are TGTGCCAGCAGCGTAGACCCTAGGCGCAACGGGGAGCTGTTTTTT. Translated, it gives CASSVDPRRNGELFF. V usage is TRBV9 and J usage is TRBJ2-2; D unresolved. The CDR3 runs 15 residues. Germline CDR1 reads SGDLS; CDR2 reads YYNGEE. Trimming pared 0 bases from V and 7 bases from J, leaving 13 bases between.

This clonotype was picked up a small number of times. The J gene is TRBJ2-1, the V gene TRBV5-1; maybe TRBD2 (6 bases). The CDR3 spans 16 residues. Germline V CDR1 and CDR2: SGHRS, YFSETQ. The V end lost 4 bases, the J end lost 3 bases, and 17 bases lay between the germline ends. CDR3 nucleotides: TGCGCCAGCAGCCGGATCGGGGGAGACGGCTACAATGAGCAGTTCTTC. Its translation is CASSRIGGDGYNEQFF.